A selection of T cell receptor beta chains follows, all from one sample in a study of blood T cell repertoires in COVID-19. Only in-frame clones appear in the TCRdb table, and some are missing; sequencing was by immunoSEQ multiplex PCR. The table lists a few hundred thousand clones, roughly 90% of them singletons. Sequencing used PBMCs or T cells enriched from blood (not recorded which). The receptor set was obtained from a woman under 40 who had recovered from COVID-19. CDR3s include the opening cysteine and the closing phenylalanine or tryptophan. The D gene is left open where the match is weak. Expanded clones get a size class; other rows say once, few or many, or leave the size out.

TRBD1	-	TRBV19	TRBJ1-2	TGTGCCAGTAGCCCGGGACAGGGGGTCTATGGCTACACCTTC	CASSPGQGVYGYTF
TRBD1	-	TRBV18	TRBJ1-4	TGTGCCAGCTCCCGGGGACAGCCCAAATCGCCGATAACTAATGAAAAACTGTTTTTT	CASSRGQPKSPITNEKLFF
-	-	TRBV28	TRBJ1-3	TGTGCCAGCAGCAACCCAGACAAGGACTCTGGAAACACCATATATTTT	CASSNPDKDSGNTIYF
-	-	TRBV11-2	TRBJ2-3	TGTGCCAGCAGTCCGGGACTAGATACGCAGTATTTT	CASSPGLDTQYF
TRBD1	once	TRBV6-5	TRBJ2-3	TGTGCCAGCAGCCATTACAGGGGTAGCACAGATACGCAGTATTTT	CASSHYRGSTDTQYF
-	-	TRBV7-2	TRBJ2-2	TGTGCCAGCAGCTTAGAGGGGCAAGCTAACACCGGGGAGCTGTTTTTT	CASSLEGQANTGELFF
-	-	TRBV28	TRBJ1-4	TGTGCCAGCAGTTTCTTCAGTGGCGAAAAACTGTTTTTT	CASSFFSGEKLFF
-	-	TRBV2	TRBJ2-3	TGTGCCAGCGGGGGGTCAGGAGATACGCAGTATTTT	CASGGSGDTQYF
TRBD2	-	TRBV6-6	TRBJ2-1	TGTGCCAGCAGTCTTAGCGGGAGTCTCAGGGAGCAGTTCTTC	CASSLSGSLREQFF
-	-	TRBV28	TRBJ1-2	TGTGCCAGCAGCCCGCCCCTCAGGGTAGGCTACACCTTC	CASSPPLRVGYTF
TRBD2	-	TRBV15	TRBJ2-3	TGTGCCACCAGCAGAGATCTCCCCCTAGCGGGAGGTGTTACGCAGTATTTT	CATSRDLPLAGGVTQYF
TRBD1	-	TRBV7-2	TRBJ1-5	TGTGCCAGCAGCGCGGACAGGATAGGGCAGCCCCAGCATTTT	CASSADRIGQPQHF
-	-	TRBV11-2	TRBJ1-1	TGTGCCAGCAGCTTAGAATCTACTGAAGCTTTCTTT	CASSLESTEAFF
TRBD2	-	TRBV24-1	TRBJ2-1	TGTGCCACCAGTGAGGTAACTAGCGGGAGAAACAATGAGCAGTTCTTC	CATSEVTSGRNNEQFF
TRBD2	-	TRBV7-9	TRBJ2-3	TGTGCCAGCAGTTCCGAGGGGGGACTAGCGGCCTATACGCAGTATTTT	CASSSEGGLAAYTQYF
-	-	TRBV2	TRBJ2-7	TGTGCCAGCAGTGAGGGCAGGGTGGACTACGAGCAGTACTTC	CASSEGRVDYEQYF
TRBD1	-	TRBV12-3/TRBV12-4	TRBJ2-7	TGTGCCAGCAGCCCGGACAGGTATGAGCAGTACTTC	CASSPDRYEQYF
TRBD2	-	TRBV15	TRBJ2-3	TGTGCCACCAGCGGATTAGCGGGGGGCACAGATACGCAGTATTTT	CATSGLAGGTDTQYF
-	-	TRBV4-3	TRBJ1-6	TGCGCCAGCAGCCAAGGGTTTCGGGGTAGTAGTTCACCCCTCCACTTT	CASSQGFRGSSSPLHF
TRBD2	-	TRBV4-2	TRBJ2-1	TGTGCCAGCAGCCAAGGGCGGGAGTTAGGCAATGAGCAGTTCTTC	CASSQGRELGNEQFF
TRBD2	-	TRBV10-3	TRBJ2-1	TGTGCCATCAGGCTAGCGGGAGAGCATGAGCAGTTCTTC	CAIRLAGEHEQFF
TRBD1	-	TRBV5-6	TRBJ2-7	TGTGCCAGCAGCTTGGCGCCCAGGGGGAACGAGCAGTACTTC	CASSLAPRGNEQYF
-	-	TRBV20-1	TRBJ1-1	TGCAGTGCTAGTGAGGCCGGGGGAAACACTGAAGCTTTCTTT	CSASEAGGNTEAFF
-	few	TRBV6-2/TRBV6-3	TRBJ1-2	TGTGCCAGCAGTCCCAGGGGACACGGCTACACCTTC	CASSPRGHGYTF
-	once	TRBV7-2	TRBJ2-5	TGTGCCAGCAGCTACGGGGTACAAGAGACCCAGTACTTC	CASSYGVQETQYF
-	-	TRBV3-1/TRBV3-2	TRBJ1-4	TGTGCCAGCAGCCAAGATTCGGGCAGGGAAGGGGAAAAACTGTTTTTT	CASSQDSGREGEKLFF
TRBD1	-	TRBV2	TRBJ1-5	TGTGCCAGCAGCGAACAGGGGTCGAGTCAGCCCCAGCATTTT	CASSEQGSSQPQHF
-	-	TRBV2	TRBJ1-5	TGTGCCAGCACAAAGGACCGGGCGAGAGGAGGGGCCCAGCATTTT	CASTKDRARGGAQHF
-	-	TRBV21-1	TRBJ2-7	TGTGCCAGCAGCAAAGCCGTACTCACCAACGAGCAGTACTTC	CASSKAVLTNEQYF